These 26 T cell receptor beta chains were sequenced from one sample in a study of T cells in localized non-small cell lung cancer. Only in-frame clones appear in the TCRdb table, and some are missing; sequencing was by immunoSEQ multiplex PCR. Among about 13,000 clones, roughly 28% were seen once, and the ten largest hold roughly 7.2%. The material sequenced was lung tumor tissue, taken before any cancer treatment. The receptors were sampled from a female donor older than 55 with stage I lung adenocarcinoma.

V usage is TRBV14 and J usage is TRBJ2-2; D remains unclear. Per the germline V gene, CDR1 is SGHDN and CDR2 is FVKESK. V gave up 0 bases and J gave up 6 bases, with 17 bases separating them. CDR3 length equals 17 residues. The DNA of the CDR3 is TGTGCCAGCAGCCAAGATCGGGCCCCGTGGGAACCCGGGGAGCTGTTTTTT. It encodes CASSQDRAPWEPGELFF.

This clone is medium-sized. The rearrangement uses TRBV11-3 and TRBJ1-3; TRBD1 is a possible D gene (5 bases). The length of the CDR3 is 17 residues. CDR1 and CDR2 (germline): SGHNT, YENEEA. Trimming stripped 6 bases from V and 0 bases from J, with 18 bases between. CDR3 DNA sequence: TGTGCCAGCAGTCGACTGAGACAGAGGAGCTCTGGAAACACCATATATTTT. As protein: CASSRLRQRSSGNTIYF.

This clone was observed a few times. The CDR3 coding sequence is TGTGCCAGCAGCCCGCGGCTGAGGGGAACCCCAAATGAGCAGTTCTTC. Protein product: CASSPRLRGTPNEQFF. The chain has TRBV11-3 and TRBJ2-1, with D possibly called TRBD1 or TRBD2 (5 bases each). CDR1 is SGHNT and CDR2 is YENEEA in the germline V gene. The CDR3 has 16 residues. The V gene lost 5 bases and the J gene lost 7 bases, with 21 bases spanning the gap.

The gene calls are TRBV29-1 and TRBJ1-2; tentatively, D is TRBD1 (5 bases). Deletions cut 6 bases from V and 2 bases from J, with 16 bases between. Per the germline V gene, CDR1 is SQVTM and CDR2 is ANQGSEA. The CDR3 contains 14 residues. The CDR3: CSVNLGAPNYGYTF. For the CDR3, the DNA is TGCAGCGTCAACCTCGGGGCTCCCAACTATGGCTACACCTTC. Variable domain in full (rest from reference TRBV29-1 and TRBJ1-2): SAVISQKPSRDICQRGTSLTIQCQVDSQVTMMFWYRQQPGQSLTLIATANQGSEATYESGFVIDKFPISRPNLTFSTLTVSNMSPEDSSIYLCSVNLGAPNYGYTFGSGTRLTVV.

This clone was observed a handful of times. V usage is TRBV11-3 and J usage is TRBJ2-4; TRBD1 might be the D (6 bases). The V gene's germline CDR1 is SGHNT and CDR2 YENEEA. Deletions cut 0 bases from V and 13 bases from J, with 25 bases between. CDR3 size: 17 residues. The CDR3 DNA follows: TGTGCCAGCAGCTTAGATTGGCGGACAGCCGGCGCATTCGTCCAGTACTTC. Translation gives CASSLDWRTAGAFVQYF.

This clone was found a few times. The rearrangement joins TRBV19 to TRBJ1-5; maybe TRBD1 (5 bases). Trimming shortened V by 3 bases and J by 1 base, and 10 bases separated the two germline ends. CDR3 size: 15 residues. CDR1 LNHDA and CDR2 SQIVND come from the germline V gene (reference sequence). The CDR3 spells CASSIWTLSNQPQHF. DNA of the CDR3: TGTGCCAGTAGTATCTGGACACTAAGCAATCAGCCCCAGCATTTT. Combining the CDR3 with reference TRBV19 and TRBJ1-5 gives the whole variable domain DGGITQSPKYLFRKEGQNVTLSCEQNLNHDAMYWYRQDPGQGLRLIYYSQIVNDFQKGDIAEGYSVSREKKESFPLTVTSAQKNPTAFYLCASSIWTLSNQPQHFGDGTRLSIL.

Within the sample, this clone is medium-sized. This chain uses TRBV6-8 with TRBJ1-5, with D tentatively TRBD1 (5 bases). Trimming removed 5 bases from V and 6 bases from J, with 11 bases in between. The CDR3 consists of 13 residues. Germline CDR1 reads MNHGY; CDR2 reads SAAAGT. This CDR3 reads CASSPGQSQPQHF. CDR3 coding DNA: TGTGCCAGCAGTCCCGGACAATCTCAGCCCCAGCATTTT.

The chain couples TRBV15 to TRBJ2-1; D call uncertain. Germline loops: CDR1 LNHNV, CDR2 YYDKDF (reference sequence). This CDR3 has 14 residues. Trimming took 0 bases from V and 10 from J, leaving 13 bases between them. The CDR3 region is CATSRDNPSDEQFF. CDR3 sequence (DNA): TGTGCCACCAGCAGAGATAATCCTTCGGACGAGCAGTTCTTC.

The rearrangement joins TRBV6-8 to TRBJ2-2; the D is unclear. V was pared by 6 bases and J by 4 bases, with 12 bases between. CDR3 length: 14 amino acids. Germline V gene sequence: CDR1 MNHGY, CDR2 SAAAGT. CDR3 region: CASSYLVRTGELFF. Written as DNA, the CDR3 is TGTGCCAGCAGCTACCTAGTCCGCACCGGGGAGCTGTTTTTT.

This clone was counted a few times. The genes are TRBV6-8 and TRBJ1-2, with 7 bases identical to TRBD1. This CDR3 spans 12 amino acids. Trimming cost V 5 bases and J 3 bases; bases outside gene matches: 0. The germline CDR1 and CDR2 sequences are MNHGY and SAAAGT. In DNA, the CDR3 is TGTGCCAGCAGTCAGGGGGACTATGGCTACACCTTC. It yields the protein CASSQGDYGYTF.

Many counts were recorded for this clone. V usage is TRBV11-3 and J usage is TRBJ2-3, with D possibly matching TRBD2 (6 bases). The V gene lost 5 bases and the J gene lost 7 bases, with 19 bases spanning the gap. The V gene's germline CDR1 is SGHNT and CDR2 YENEEA. There are 15 residues in the CDR3. This CDR3 reads CASSPRLGEGYTQYF. CDR3 DNA sequence: TGTGCCAGCAGCCCCCGACTAGGGGAAGGATATACGCAGTATTTT.

This clone has more than one count but fewer than ten. This chain joins TRBV15 and TRBJ1-6, with D possibly TRBD1 on 6 matching bases. The germline V gene has CDR1 LNHNV and CDR2 YYDKDF (reference sequence). Trimming pared 4 bases from V and 8 bases from J, leaving 12 bases between. This CDR3 comprises 14 residues. The CDR3 here is CATSKGGEHSPLHF. The CDR3 DNA reads as TGTGCCACCAGCAAAGGGGGGGAGCATTCACCCCTCCACTTT. Full variable domain (rest looked up from reference TRBV15 and TRBJ1-6): DAMVIQNPRYQVTQFGKPVTLSCSQTLNHNVMYWYQQKSSQAPKLLFHYYDKDFNNEADTPDNFQSRRPNTSFCFLDIRSPGLGDTAMYLCATSKGGEHSPLHFGNGTRLTVT.

This clone was detected a few times. The rearrangement links TRBV7-6 to TRBJ2-2; 7 nucleotides agree with TRBD1. J lost 0 bases, V lost 5 bases, and 9 bases had no gene match. The CDR3 covers 17 residues. Germline V gene lookup returns CDR1 SGHVS and CDR2 FNYEAQ. CDR3 sequence: CASSRRIGGPNTGELFF. Here the CDR3 DNA reads TGTGCCAGCAGCCGTCGGATAGGGGGCCCGAACACCGGGGAGCTGTTTTTT.

This sequence joins TRBV18 and TRBJ2-2; D call uncertain. Per the germline V gene, CDR1 is KGHSH and CDR2 is LQKENI. V was cut by 1 base and J by 1 base, with 10 bases left in between. CDR3 length equals 16 residues. As DNA, the CDR3 is TGTGCCAGCTCACCACTTATAGGGTTGAACACCGGGGAGCTGTTTTTT. Translation: CASSPLIGLNTGELFF.

The CDR3 loop is CASSQSGGATEAFF. The DNA for the CDR3 is TGTGCCAGCAGCCAATCGGGGGGAGCCACTGAAGCTTTCTTT. V usage is TRBV6-8 and J usage is TRBJ1-1, with TRBD1 as a possible D gene (5 bases). Trimming pared 6 bases from V and 4 bases from J, leaving 15 bases between. This CDR3 contains 14 residues. The germline gives CDR1 MNHGY, CDR2 SAAAGT.

V gene TRBV11-3 combines with J gene TRBJ2-1; a possible D gene is TRBD2 (5 bases). The CDR3 has 15 residues. V was clipped by 5 bases and J by 10 bases, with 21 bases between them. CDR1 SGHNT and CDR2 YENEEA come from the germline V gene. This CDR3 is CASSPPLGKGGEQFF. CDR3 coding DNA: TGTGCCAGCAGCCCCCCGCTCGGGAAAGGAGGCGAGCAGTTCTTC.

The chain uses TRBV25-1 and TRBJ1-2, with a weak D call TRBD1 (6 bases). The CDR3 consists of 12 residues. Germline V gene sequence: CDR1 MGHDK, CDR2 SYGVNS. V lost 4 bases, J lost 7 bases, and 10 bases lay in between. CDR3: CASSVTGAGYTF. The CDR3 region has the DNA TGTGCCAGCAGTGTGACAGGTGCTGGCTACACCTTC.

This chain links TRBV11-3 with TRBJ2-5; no clear D gene. Germline V gene sequence: CDR1 SGHNT, CDR2 YENEEA. The V and J ends lost 4 bases and 0 bases respectively, with 9 bases between them. This CDR3 has 14 amino acids. The CDR3 nucleotides are TGTGCCAGCAGCTCGAGAGAGTACCAAGAGACCCAGTACTTC. This sequence encodes CASSSREYQETQYF.

In this sample, this clone turned up a few times. The junction shows a germline mismatch at one end, possibly a read error. The rearrangement uses TRBV6-8 and TRBJ1-1, with a tentative D call TRBD1 (5 bases). The germline V gene has CDR1 MNHGY and CDR2 SAAAGT. The CDR3 length is 14 residues. In DNA form, the CDR3 reads TGTGCCAGCAGTTACTCCTTCACAGGACCTGAGGCTTTCTTT. It codes for CASSYSFTGPEAFF.

The chain is built from TRBV30 and TRBJ2-3, with 7 bases identical to TRBD1. CDR3 size: 14 residues. Germline lookup yields CDR1 GTSNPN and CDR2 SVGIG (reference sequence). V dropped 8 bases and J dropped 6; count of bases not matched to a gene: 14. The CDR3 sequence: CALARQGVGDTQYF. The CDR3, as DNA: TGTGCCCTCGCTCGACAGGGAGTAGGGGATACGCAGTATTTT.

CDR3 amino acids: CASSLNRGAAYEQYF. As DNA, the CDR3 is TGTGCCAGCAGCTTGAATCGAGGGGCAGCCTACGAGCAGTACTTC. The V gene is TRBV11-3, the J gene TRBJ2-7, with D perhaps TRBD1 or TRBD2 (5 bases each). Germline assignment: CDR1 SGHNT and CDR2 YENEEA. Deletions cut 3 bases from V and 2 bases from J, with 14 bases between. This CDR3 comprises 15 residues.

The V and J genes are TRBV19 and TRBJ1-4, with D perhaps matching TRBD1 (6 bases). V shed 6 bases and J shed 8 bases, with 16 bases lying between them. The germline CDR1 and CDR2 sequences are LNHDA and SQIVND (reference sequence). CDR3 length equals 14 residues. The CDR3 DNA sequence: TGTGCCAGTAGCCAGACAGGACTGGAGGAAAAACTGTTTTTT. Translating gives CASSQTGLEEKLFF.

The chain joins TRBV11-3 to TRBJ1-3, with a possible D match to TRBD1 (5 bases). The CDR3 covers 16 residues. The V gene's germline CDR1 is SGHNT and CDR2 YENEEA. V was cut by 1 base and J by 0 bases, with 10 bases left in between. The CDR3 loop is CASSLVGAGSGNTIYF. In DNA form, the CDR3 reads TGTGCCAGCAGCTTAGTCGGGGCGGGCTCTGGAAACACCATATATTTT.

V is TRBV12-5 and J is TRBJ1-1; no firm D call. This CDR3 is built from 14 residues. Germline V gene sequence: CDR1 LGHNT, CDR2 FRNRAP. CDR3 DNA sequence: TGTGCCACCCGAATCAGGAGTTTTAACACTGAAGCTTTCTTT. This sequence encodes CATRIRSFNTEAFF. Variable domain in full (rest from reference TRBV12-5 and TRBJ1-1): DARVTQTPRHKVTEMGQEVTMRCQPILGHNTVFWYRQTMMQGLELLAYFRNRAPLDDSGMPKDRFSAEMPDATLATLKIQPSEPRDSAVYFCATRIRSFNTEAFFGQGTRLTVV.

The chain has TRBV23-1 and TRBJ1-1; D is ambiguous. TRBV23-1 is labeled an ORF, and its function is uncertain. The CDR3 loop spans 15 amino acids. Trimming took off 6 bases at V and 1 base at J, with 15 bases between the two ends. This CDR3 reads CASSQERHGNTEAFF. The CDR3 region has the DNA TGCGCCAGCAGCCAAGAGAGACACGGGAACACTGAAGCTTTCTTT.

V and J are TRBV14 and TRBJ2-7; D is possibly TRBD2 (5 bases). The ends were cut back, 4 bases at V and 6 bases at J, with 16 bases in the middle. Germline lookup yields CDR1 SGHDN and CDR2 FVKESK. The CDR3 is 14 residues long. The chain's CDR3 is CASSPGRWRTEQYF. CDR3 sequence (DNA): TGTGCCAGCAGCCCCGGCAGGTGGAGGACCGAGCAGTACTTC.